A selection of T cell receptor beta chains follows, all from one sample in a study of cytomegalovirus exposure and HLA in healthy donors. Assay used: immunoSEQ multiplex PCR; TCRdb lists only in-frame clones, some missing. The sample includes approximately 70,000 clones, approximately 70% of them seen just once. The material sequenced was PBMCs. The receptors originated from a male donor in good health and CMV-seropositive. Both conserved end residues are trimmed from each CDR3.

v_gene: TRBV11-1; j_gene: TRBJ2-7; CDR3aa: ASSFGLAGSYEQY
v_gene: TRBV10-1; j_gene: TRBJ2-1; CDR3aa: ASSESIQGEGNEQF
v_gene: TRBV4-3; j_gene: TRBJ2-1; CDR3aa: ASSQAGTRTYNEQF
v_gene: TRBV7-9; j_gene: TRBJ2-2; CDR3aa: STGQSTGELF
v_gene: TRBV7-9; j_gene: TRBJ2-7; CDR3aa: ASSSTGTPN
v_gene: TRBV5-6; j_gene: TRBJ2-4; CDR3aa: ASSSTRNIQY
v_gene: TRBV27; j_gene: TRBJ2-1; CDR3aa: ASSFGTSVYNEQF
v_gene: TRBV7-9; j_gene: TRBJ2-7; CDR3aa: ASSLWGGSSIREEQY
v_gene: TRBV9; j_gene: TRBJ1-1; CDR3aa: ASSVSGGAGSSTEAF
v_gene: TRBV27; j_gene: TRBJ1-2; CDR3aa: ASSFRAPGQDLFYGYT
v_gene: TRBV6-5; j_gene: TRBJ2-3; CDR3aa: ASSYEADTQY
v_gene: TRBV19; j_gene: TRBJ2-7; CDR3aa: ASNQGRDEQY